One and the same sample provided the 21 T cell receptor beta chains below, sequenced in a study of Ad26.COV2.S vaccination and SARS-CoV-2 variants. The treatment was: around 19 received Ad26.COV2.S at low or high dose, single or two shots; a few received placebo; per-sample allocation not given. Repertoires come from day 63 after the first vaccine or placebo injection. Here immunoSEQ multiplex PCR was the method, and the copy in TCRdb shows in-frame clones only, minus some. The table has fewer than 400,000 clones, around 89% seen once. The sample was peripheral blood, taken in a trial of Ad26.COV2.S vaccine versus placebo. The receptors here all came from a person aged 18 to 65 who received the Ad26.COV2.S COVID-19 vaccine or a placebo.

This clone was detected only once. The V and J genes are TRBV6-4 and TRBJ2-1; D is uncertain. The CDR3 length is 13 residues. V was cut by 5 bases and J by 6 bases, with 11 bases left in between. Germline V gene lookup returns CDR1 MRHNA and CDR2 SNTAGT. The CDR3: CASSSSFGNEQFF. CDR3 bases: TGTGCCAGCAGTTCCTCCTTTGGCAATGAGCAGTTCTTC.

This chain joins TRBV28 and TRBJ2-3, with TRBD2 identical over 15 bases. This CDR3 comprises 18 residues. Germline V gives CDR1 MDHEN, CDR2 SYDVKM. After removal of 1 base from V and 3 bases from J, the junction contained 5 bases not matched to a gene. The CDR3 region has the DNA TGTGCCAGCAGTTTATCAGGACTAGCGGGAGGGCCGACAGATACGCAGTATTTT. Protein sequence: CASSLSGLAGGPTDTQYF.

This clone was observed once. CDR3 loop: CASSRWDSYNEQFF. DNA of the CDR3: TGTGCCAGCAGCCGCTGGGACAGCTACAATGAGCAGTTCTTC. V is TRBV7-7 and J is TRBJ2-1; 7 bases agree with TRBD1. Germline loops: CDR1 SSHAT, CDR2 FNYEAQ (reference sequence). This CDR3 has 14 amino acids. V lost 5 bases to trimming and J lost 3 bases; unmatched junction nucleotides: 4.

This rearrangement joins TRBV3-1 (or the pseudogene TRBV3-2) to TRBJ2-1; D gene unclear. The CDR3 has 16 amino acids. Trimming pared 3 bases from V and 0 bases from J, leaving 12 bases between. The germline V gene has CDR1 LGHDT and CDR2 YNNKEL (reference sequence). CDR3 in amino acids: CASSQKRTSSYNEQFF. CDR3 in DNA: TGTGCCAGCAGCCAGAAGCGCACAAGCTCCTACAATGAGCAGTTCTTC.

This chain connects TRBV6-5 to TRBJ1-1, with D possibly TRBD1 on 6 matching bases. The germline gives CDR1 MNHEY, CDR2 SVGAGI. V dropped 7 bases and J dropped 3 bases, with 15 bases sitting between them. CDR3 length: 14 residues. CDR3: CASTLARGDTEAFF. As DNA, the CDR3 is TGTGCCAGCACCCTCGCTAGGGGGGACACTGAAGCTTTCTTT.

V usage is TRBV28 and J usage is TRBJ2-3, with D perhaps assigned TRBD1 or TRBD2 (5 bases each). V was cut by 3 bases and J by 3 bases, with 13 bases left in between. This CDR3 region has 15 residues. Per germline, CDR1 MDHEN and CDR2 SYDVKM. For the CDR3, the DNA is TGTGCCAGCAGTTTCCGGGGCCCGGGAACAGATACGCAGTATTTT. Encoded protein: CASSFRGPGTDTQYF.

The chain recombines TRBV28 with TRBJ1-5; no clear D. CDR1 and CDR2 (germline): MDHEN, SYDVKM. The CDR3 has 16 residues. V lost 3 bases to trimming and J lost 2 bases, with 14 bases between them. CDR3 region: CASSFPPSGGNQPQHF. The CDR3 DNA reads as TGTGCCAGCAGTTTTCCTCCCTCGGGCGGCAATCAGCCCCAGCATTTT.

This chain joins TRBV29-1 and TRBJ1-1; perhaps TRBD1 as D (6 bases). Trimming removed 3 bases from V and 3 bases from J, with 11 bases in between. CDR1 is SQVTM, CDR2 ANQGSEA, per germline. The CDR3 consists of 13 residues. Here the CDR3 reads CSVDWGADTEAFF. DNA of the CDR3: TGCAGCGTTGATTGGGGGGCTGACACTGAAGCTTTCTTT.

This clone has at least ten counts. The chain recombines TRBV24-1 with TRBJ2-1, with D hard to call. This CDR3 contains 14 residues. Per the germline V gene, CDR1 is KGHDR and CDR2 is SFDVKD. Trimming stripped 9 bases from V and 7 bases from J, with 18 bases between. For the CDR3, the DNA is TGTGCCACCCAGCTAGAAGACGCAAGTAATGAGCAGTTCTTC. Protein: CATQLEDASNEQFF.

The chain uses TRBV30 and TRBJ1-4, with D unresolved. This CDR3 spans 15 amino acids. CDR1 and CDR2 (germline): GTSNPN, SVGIG (reference sequence). V lost 2 bases and J lost 5, with 15 bases in between. CDR3 amino acids: CAWSYRTGLNEKLFF. CDR3 in DNA: TGTGCCTGGAGTTACCGGACGGGGTTAAATGAAAAACTGTTTTTT.

The rearrangement joins TRBV28 to TRBJ1-4; the D gene is possibly TRBD1 (5 bases). V lost 6 bases and J 0 bases, leaving 11 bases between the germline ends. There are 15 residues in the CDR3. The germline gives CDR1 MDHEN, CDR2 SYDVKM. CDR3 in amino acids: CASRRTQATNEKLFF. The CDR3 nucleotides read TGTGCCAGCAGAAGAACACAGGCAACTAATGAAAAACTGTTTTTT.

The J gene is TRBJ2-3, the V gene TRBV7-9; TRBD1 aligns across 11 bases. CDR1 and CDR2 (germline): SEHNR, FQNEAQ (reference sequence). The CDR3 is 15 amino acids. Unmatched junction bases numbered 3, after V lost 4 bases and J lost 3 bases. For the CDR3, the DNA is TGTGCCAGCAGCTCCGGGACAGGGGGAACAGATACGCAGTATTTT. Its protein product is CASSSGTGGTDTQYF.

The chain links TRBV29-1 to TRBJ1-2; D is ambiguous. There are 12 residues in the CDR3. V gave up 1 base and J gave up 8 bases, with 11 bases separating them. In germline, CDR1 is SQVTM, CDR2 ANQGSEA. Written as DNA, the CDR3 is TGCAGCGTTGAAGCGACACGCTACGGCTACACCTTC. Its protein is CSVEATRYGYTF.

This clone was seen a few times. The chain links TRBV29-1 to TRBJ1-4; TRBD1 might be the D (6 bases). Trimming took 4 bases from V and 5 from J, leaving 11 bases between them. The CDR3 contains 13 residues. CDR1 SQVTM and CDR2 ANQGSEA come from the germline V gene. As DNA, the CDR3 is TGCAGCGTTGCCAGGGGACTCAATGAAAAACTGTTTTTT. Translating gives CSVARGLNEKLFF. The whole variable domain, remainder taken from reference TRBV29-1 and TRBJ1-4, is SAVISQKPSRDICQRGTSLTIQCQVDSQVTMMFWYRQQPGQSLTLIATANQGSEATYESGFVIDKFPISRPNLTFSTLTVSNMSPEDSSIYLCSVARGLNEKLFFGSGTQLSVL.

The chain recombines TRBV29-1 with TRBJ1-3; the match to TRBD1 covers 7 bases. Germline CDR1 SQVTM, CDR2 ANQGSEA. This CDR3 is built from 14 residues. V lost 3 bases, J lost 0 bases, and 2 bases stayed unmatched. As DNA, the CDR3 is TGCAGCGTTGATGGGACAGACTCTGGAAACACCATATATTTT. This translates into CSVDGTDSGNTIYF.

CDR3 sequence reads: CASSQNRVGAYEQYF. Written as DNA, the CDR3 is TGTGCCAGCAGTCAAAACAGGGTAGGGGCCTACGAGCAGTACTTC. This chain joins TRBV2 and TRBJ2-7; D is possibly TRBD1 (6 bases). This CDR3 spans 15 amino acids. Trimming removed 5 bases from V and 2 bases from J, with 16 bases in between. The germline V gene has CDR1 SNHLY and CDR2 FYNNEI.

This sequence joins TRBV9 and TRBJ2-1; no definite D call. The CDR3 loop spans 14 amino acids. V lost 0 bases and J 10 bases, leaving 14 bases between the germline ends. Germline V CDR1 and CDR2: SGDLS, YYNGEE. This CDR3 reads CASSVASSPWEQFF. In DNA, the CDR3 is TGTGCCAGCAGCGTAGCGTCTAGTCCCTGGGAGCAGTTCTTC.

Notes on this clone: With only one base between it and a far larger clone, this is likely a read error. The CDR3 DNA reads as TGTGCCAGCAGTGGGACTAGCGGGAGCACCGGGGAGCTGTTTTTT. It specifies CASSGTSGSTGELFF. The chain is built from TRBV6-4 and TRBJ2-2, with 13 bases matching TRBD2. The CDR3 length is 15 residues. Per germline, CDR1 MRHNA and CDR2 SNTAGT. Unmatched junction bases numbered 0, after V lost 4 bases and J lost 4 bases.

CDR3 DNA sequence: TGCAGCATTGGACAGGGGCTCAATTCACCCCTCCACTTT. Protein product: CSIGQGLNSPLHF. The rearrangement joins TRBV29-1 to TRBJ1-6; 9 bases agree with TRBD1. Germline V gene lookup returns CDR1 SQVTM and CDR2 ANQGSEA. This CDR3 spans 13 amino acids. The J segment lost 7 bases and the V segment lost 8 bases, leaving 6 bases of the junction unmatched.

The chain employs TRBV18 and TRBJ2-5; TRBD2 matches at 13 bases. The V and J ends lost 3 bases and 4 bases, in that order; junction bases with no gene match: 8. CDR3 size: 17 residues. CDR1 KGHSH and CDR2 LQKENI come from the germline V gene. The CDR3 DNA follows: TGTGCCAGCTCACCTGTCCGACTAGCGGGAGGACGAGAGACCCAGTACTTC. This translates into CASSPVRLAGGRETQYF. The full variable domain, its missing parts supplied by reference TRBV18 and TRBJ2-5, is NAGVMQNPRHLVRRRGQEARLRCSPMKGHSHVYWYRQLPEEGLKFMVYLQKENIIDESGMPKERFSAEFPKEGPSILRIQQVVRGDSAAYFCASSPVRLAGGRETQYFGPGTRLLVL.

The chain has TRBV6-5 and TRBJ1-2; D is uncertain. V was pared by 8 bases and J by 4 bases, with 14 bases between. CDR1 is MNHEY, CDR2 SVGAGI, per germline. The CDR3 totals 13 residues. The CDR3 reads CASLSDGFYGYTF. The CDR3 nucleotides read TGTGCCAGCTTGAGCGACGGGTTCTATGGCTACACCTTC.